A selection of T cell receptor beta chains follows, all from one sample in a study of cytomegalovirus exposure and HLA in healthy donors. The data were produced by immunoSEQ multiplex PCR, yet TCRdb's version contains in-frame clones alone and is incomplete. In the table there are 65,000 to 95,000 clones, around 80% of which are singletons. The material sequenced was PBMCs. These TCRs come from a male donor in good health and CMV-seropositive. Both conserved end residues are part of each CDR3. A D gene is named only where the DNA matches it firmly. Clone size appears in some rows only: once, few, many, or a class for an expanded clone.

TGCGCCAGCAGCTGGGCCGCTAAAGCCACCTCCGGGGAGCTGTTTTTT | CASSWAAKATSGELFF | . | TRBV5-1 | . | TRBJ2-2
TGTGCCTGGAGAGGACTACAAAACTACAATGAGCAGTTCTTC | CAWRGLQNYNEQFF | . | TRBV30 | . | TRBJ2-1
TGTGCCAGCTCACCACCGTCCCCGGGGTCCTACGAGCAGTACTTC | CASSPPSPGSYEQYF | . | TRBV18 | . | TRBJ2-7
TGTGCCAGCAGTGACTCGAGAAATGAGCAGTTCTTC | CASSDSRNEQFF | . | TRBV6-4 | . | TRBJ2-1
TGTGCCAGCAGTCCTCCGGGGATCGAGACCCAGTACTTC | CASSPPGIETQYF | . | TRBV5-4 | . | TRBJ2-5
TGTGCCAGCAGCGTAGTAGCCGAGCAGTACTTC | CASSVVAEQYF | . | TRBV6-1 | . | TRBJ2-7
TGCGCCAGCAGCCCCGACTCCTTCCCCTATGGCTACACCTTC | CASSPDSFPYGYTF | . | TRBV5-1 | few | TRBJ1-2
TGTGCCAGCAGTGAACTCAAAAACATTCAGTACTTC | CASSELKNIQYF | . | TRBV6-1 | . | TRBJ2-4
TGCGCCAGCAGCCAAGATCAAGCGGGAGGGACCCAGTACTTC | CASSQDQAGGTQYF | TRBD2 | TRBV4-1 | few | TRBJ2-5
TGTGCCAGCAGTAGGGAGGGAACCTACGAGCAGTACTTC | CASSREGTYEQYF | TRBD2 | TRBV6-5 | few | TRBJ2-7
TGTGCCAGCACCAGTAACGGGGGGAGCACAGATACGCAGTATTTT | CASTSNGGSTDTQYF | TRBD2 | TRBV5-6 | . | TRBJ2-3
TGTGCCAGCAGCCGACTAGCGGGATCGGGTGAGCAGTTCTTC | CASSRLAGSGEQFF | TRBD2 | TRBV7-3 | . | TRBJ2-1
TGTGCCTGGTCCTTTTCTGACTATGGCTACACCTTC | CAWSFSDYGYTF | . | TRBV30 | . | TRBJ1-2
TGTGCCAGCAGCAAAACGGCAGGTAGTGTTAACGAGCAGTACTTC | CASSKTAGSVNEQYF | . | TRBV21-1 | few | TRBJ2-7
TGTGCCAGCAGTTCAACCAGGGGGCGGATAGGGGGCTACACCTTC | CASSSTRGRIGGYTF | TRBD1 | TRBV27 | . | TRBJ1-2
TGTGCCAGCCTAGGGACTACCGGGAGTGAGACCCAGTACTTC | CASLGTTGSETQYF | TRBD2 | TRBV7-9 | . | TRBJ2-5
TGTGCCAGCAGTTCAGAGTTCAGGGGAAGCTATGGCTACACCTTC | CASSSEFRGSYGYTF | . | TRBV27 | . | TRBJ1-2
TGTGCCAGCAGCTTGACAGGAGGGAACATTCAGTACTTC | CASSLTGGNIQYF | . | TRBV5-6 | . | TRBJ2-4
TGTGCCAGCAGCGTAGTTGCGGCTAGCACAGATACGCAGTATTTT | CASSVVAASTDTQYF | . | TRBV9 | . | TRBJ2-3
TGTGCCAGCAGTGGCCTAGCGGGAGGGCCGGAAGATACGCAGTATTTT | CASSGLAGGPEDTQYF | TRBD2 | TRBV25-1 | . | TRBJ2-3
TGCAGTGCTCAGTCGGGATGGGCCCAGCATTTT | CSAQSGWAQHF | . | TRBV20-1 | . | TRBJ1-5
TGTGCCAGCAGCTTTGAACCGGGACTAGCTGTTTTAGGGCTCTTC | CASSFEPGLAVLGLF | TRBD2 | TRBV7-8 | . | TRBJ2-1
TGTGCCAGCAGTAGTAGCCTGCATCTACTAGCCAAAAACATTCAGTACTTC | CASSSSLHLLAKNIQYF | . | TRBV27 | . | TRBJ2-4
TGTGCCAGCAGCTTCATCCCCGTGGGTGGGAGGGCCGCAGATACGCAGTATTTT | CASSFIPVGGRAADTQYF | TRBD2 | TRBV7-2 | . | TRBJ2-3
TGTGCCAGCAGTTGGGGAAGGGGTACTGGAAACACCATATATTTT | CASSWGRGTGNTIYF | . | TRBV28 | once | TRBJ1-3
TGTGCCAGCAGCTTAGAACTGAACCACGAGCAGTACTTC | CASSLELNHEQYF | . | TRBV13 | . | TRBJ2-7
TGTGCCAGCAGCTTAAACGCTGGGAGTACCGGGGAGCTGTTTTTT | CASSLNAGSTGELFF | . | TRBV7-3 | . | TRBJ2-2
TGTGCCAGCAGTTCCCCCCGCGGGGGGCTCACAGATACGCAGTATTTT | CASSSPRGGLTDTQYF | TRBD2 | TRBV28 | . | TRBJ2-3
TGCGCCAGCAGCCAGGGGGCAGGCACAGATACGCAGTATTTT | CASSQGAGTDTQYF | . | TRBV4-1 | . | TRBJ2-3
TGTGCCAGCAGTTTCGGACTAGCCCGGGCGGTTTTT | CASSFGLARAVF | TRBD2 | TRBV2 | . | TRBJ2-2